These T cell receptor beta chains were read from a single sample in a study of patients and donors after allogeneic stem cell transplantation. TCRdb reprocessed the RT-PCR reads with MiXCR, giving one entry per CDR3 protein. The repertoire holds some 200,000 distinct CDR3 sequences, with 41% as singletons. The sample comprised blood, either unsorted or a sorted T cell fraction (not recorded which). The receptors were gathered from a human donor who was either an allogeneic HSCT recipient or a stem cell or donor lymphocyte infusion donor (not recorded which). It is not recorded whose cells these are; they may come from a transplant donor. The CDR3 runs from the conserved cysteine through the conserved F or W. Each record gives: J gene, D gene, V gene, clone size, CDR3 DNA, CDR3 protein. The D gene is left open where the match is weak. Some rows mark clone size as missing; the rest say once, few, many or name a class of expanded clone.

J: TRBJ2-3; D: TRBD1; V: TRBV29-1; size: -; DNA: TGCAGCGTAGACCAGGGGGCTGATACGCAGTATTTT; CDR3: CSVDQGADTQYF
J: TRBJ2-1; D: -; V: TRBV5-8; size: -; DNA: TGTGCCAGCAGCATTCGGACAGTTTCCAATGAGCAGTTCTTC; CDR3: CASSIRTVSNEQFF
J: TRBJ2-1; D: TRBD2; V: TRBV7-2; size: -; DNA: TGTGCCAGCAGCTTGGTACTTAGAACTAGCGGAGACTCCTACAATGAGCAGTTCTTC; CDR3: CASSLVLRTSGDSYNEQFF
J: TRBJ2-5; D: -; V: TRBV14; size: -; DNA: TGTGCCAGCAGCCAAGAAGTAGGAAGCCAAGAGACCCAGTACTTC; CDR3: CASSQEVGSQETQYF
J: TRBJ1-2; D: -; V: TRBV7-2; size: -; DNA: TGTGCCAGCAGCTTAGGTGAGGACAGCTATGGCTACACCTTC; CDR3: CASSLGEDSYGYTF
J: TRBJ2-1; D: -; V: TRBV12-3/TRBV12-4; size: -; DNA: TGTGCCAGCAGTCAAACCGGGACACTCTCCTACAATGAGCAGTTCTTC; CDR3: CASSQTGTLSYNEQFF
J: TRBJ2-7; D: TRBD1; V: TRBV27; size: -; DNA: TGTGCCAGCAGCATTTCGGACAGGGCGGTCTACGAGCAGTACTTC; CDR3: CASSISDRAVYEQYF
J: TRBJ2-1; D: -; V: TRBV29-1; size: -; DNA: TGCAGCGTTGACGGGATTTTGGGGAATGAGCAGTTCTTC; CDR3: CSVDGILGNEQFF
J: TRBJ2-5; D: -; V: TRBV11-2; size: -; DNA: TGTGCCAGCAGCTGGGGGTACCAAGAGACCCAGTACTTC; CDR3: CASSWGYQETQYF
J: TRBJ1-2; D: -; V: TRBV7-9; size: few; DNA: TGTGCCAGCAGCTTAGTTGCTTCTGGCTACACCTTC; CDR3: CASSLVASGYTF
J: TRBJ2-7; D: TRBD1; V: TRBV20-1; size: few; DNA: TGCAGTGCTAGAGATAGTGAGACAGGGACCTACGAGCAGTACTTC; CDR3: CSARDSETGTYEQYF
J: TRBJ1-6; D: -; V: TRBV30; size: -; DNA: TGTGCCTGGAGTGTAGACGGGGGATATTCACCCCTCCACTTT; CDR3: CAWSVDGGYSPLHF
J: TRBJ1-1; D: -; V: TRBV4-1; size: -; DNA: TGCGCCAGCAGCCAAGTATATGGGGGTGGCACTGAAGCTTTCTTT; CDR3: CASSQVYGGGTEAFF
J: TRBJ1-1; D: -; V: TRBV7-9; size: few; DNA: TGTGCCAGCAGCCAGAGGGGGATGGGGAACACTGAAGCTTTCTTT; CDR3: CASSQRGMGNTEAFF
J: TRBJ2-7; D: -; V: TRBV5-1; size: -; DNA: TGCGCCAGCAGCTTTGACAGTGCATACGAGCAGTACTTC; CDR3: CASSFDSAYEQYF
J: TRBJ2-1; D: -; V: TRBV7-7; size: -; DNA: TGTGCCAGCAGCTCGTACCCCACCAATGAGCAGTTCTTC; CDR3: CASSSYPTNEQFF
J: TRBJ1-2; D: TRBD1; V: TRBV6-7; size: few; DNA: TGTGCCAGCAGTTACCCACAGGGGACCCGAAACTATGGCTACACCTTC; CDR3: CASSYPQGTRNYGYTF